This T cell receptor beta chain came from a study of beta chain features in type 1 diabetes. Study results and caveats: TCRB CDR3s from Type 1 diabetes patients were moderately but significantly shorter in all four CD4+ subsets.

Expressed TCRB transcripts were sequenced because the entire RNA isolate underwent reverse transcription. The data were produced by immunoSEQ multiplex PCR, yet TCRdb's version contains in-frame clones alone and is incomplete. The sample consists of a few hundred thousand clones, about a fifth of them appearing once. Note on this clone: The antigen is not known.

CDR1 and CDR2 (germline): SGHRS, YFSETQ. The CDR3 is 19 residues long. V lost 4 bases to trimming and J lost 7 bases; unmatched junction nucleotides: 21. This clonotype originated in a woman in her thirties or forties with type 1 diabetes. The sample taken for sequencing was naive CD4+ T cells from blood. This chain links TRBV5-1 with TRBJ2-1, with 9 bases identical to TRBD2. CDR3 amino acids: CASSLYPYSGGRGRNEQFF. CDR3 coding DNA: TGCGCCAGCAGCCTATACCCCTACAGCGGCGGGAGGGGTAGGAATGAGCAGTTCTTC.